This T cell receptor (beta chain) originates from a study of blood T cell repertoires in COVID-19 (dated by TCRdb to about 2020). Looking at the study overall: Collaborator samples came from the United States, Italy and Spain and covered acute and convalescent phases of COVID-19. The samples were drawn from two sources: the first 160 participants of the ongoing ImmuneRACE study, and about 1,300 subjects contributed by 6 global collaborators. Subjects who had been exposed to COVID-19, were actively infected with it, or had recovered from it provided the deeply sampled blood TCRbeta repertoires that made up the dataset. The prospective study material was composed of cDNA or gDNA derived from T cells, B-cell-depleted T cells, or PBMCs. HLA class I and class II types, where available, came from metadata supplied by the sample provider rather than from assay-based typing. The repertoires were released in a freely available public database meant as a resource for research on the immune response to SARS-CoV-2. Nearly every sample came with metadata listing a de-identified subject ID, COVID-19 status, age in years and sex. The paper as a whole reports these results and caveats: The quantity of clinical and demographic metadata differed by source and by participant and was supplied without curation.

A second Seattle source provided samples from volunteer blood donors who had recovered from COVID-19. The collaborating institutions used their own protocols to collect whole blood in K2EDTA tubes. For TCRbeta analysis, collaborators shipped samples in one of three forms: frozen whole blood, isolated PBMCs, or DNA extracted from either of those sample types. TCRbeta CDR3 regions were amplified from genomic DNA by means of the immunoSEQ Assay, a bias-controlled multiplex PCR. Under the source paper's analysis protocol: Nucleated cell counts per sample were estimated from amplification of reference gene primers within the assay. To quantify the absolute abundance of each unique TCRbeta CDR3 rearrangement, sequence reads were collapsed and filtered. For each sample, productive Simpson clonality was calculated as the square root of Simpson's diversity index across productive rearrangements. TCRdb holds this immuneACCESS table with in-frame rearrangements only. Some clones are missing; in checked studies, unresolved V genes explain under half, and the rest has no known cause. For V, J and clone size, that table is used; D and trimming come from the DNA. Recorded for this sample are some 250,000 clones; 86% of them occurred a single time. The top ten clones comprise 3% of the sample.

A remark on this clone: Its recognized antigen is unknown. No qualities accompany the bases; no much larger clone lies one base away.

The CDR3 covers 15 residues, taking in both the cysteine and the phenylalanine. CDR3 DNA only is kept here, 45 bases in frame from base 1. V is trimmed back by 4 bases and J by 4 bases, and the junction contains 9 bases that no gene match accounts for. Sequences SGHVS (CDR1) and FNYEAQ (CDR2) are obtained from the germline V gene. Sequencing input: peripheral blood. The rearrangement joined TRBV7-6 to TRBJ2-7; 8 of the junction bases match TRBD1. The TCR sequence derives from a woman aged 25 to 39 who had recovered from COVID-19. The CDR3 reads as follows: CASSSNRDRSYEQYF. Here is the DNA: TGTGCCAGCAGCTCGAACCGGGACAGGTCTTACGAGCAGTACTTC.